Following are 17 T cell receptor beta chains from one sample sequenced in a study of identical twins. One entry per CDR3 protein, called by TCRdb with MiXCR from the 5' RACE reads. In the table there are roughly 540,000 distinct CDR3 sequences, around 20% of which are singletons. The same data also went into a second study, on T cells expressing NK-cell markers.

Sequenced material: CD4+ T cells sorted from blood. The receptor set was obtained from a young woman in good health.

The sample holds a few counts of this clonotype. The rearrangement uses TRBV12-3 or TRBV12-4 and TRBJ2-4; TRBD2 matches at 10 bases. V was pared by 5 bases and J by 6 bases, with 7 bases of the junction left unmatched. There are 15 residues in the CDR3. Written as DNA, the CDR3 is TGTGCCAGCAGTCCAACTAGCGGGGTCCGAAACATTCAGTACTTC. This codes for CASSPTSGVRNIQYF.

On this clonotype: One end of the junction varies from germline; a read error may be responsible. The chain joins TRBV20-1 to TRBJ1-2; D is ambiguous. The CDR3 is 12 residues long. Germline CDR1 reads DFQATT; CDR2 reads SNEGSKA (reference sequence). Here the CDR3 reads CSARGLLRGCTF. Here the CDR3 DNA reads TGCAGTGCTAGAGGGTTACTTAGAGGCTGCACCTTC.

This clonotype was picked up a small number of times. The chain recombines TRBV4-1 with TRBJ2-7; 12 bases agree with TRBD2. CDR1 is MGHRA and CDR2 is YSYEKL in the germline V gene. The ends lost 0 bases at V and 3 bases at J; junction bases unmatched: 12. The CDR3 covers 19 residues. This CDR3 reads CASSQERASGRGFLYEQYF. The CDR3 nucleotides read TGCGCCAGCAGCCAAGAACGGGCTAGCGGGAGGGGGTTTCTCTACGAGCAGTACTTC.

The chain carries TRBV5-1 and TRBJ1-1; D possibly corresponds to TRBD1 (5 bases). The CDR3 is made up of 17 amino acids. Between the trimmed V and J ends, which lost 0 bases and 1 base, there was a span of 16 bases. Germline CDR1 is SGHRS and CDR2 is YFSETQ. In DNA form, the CDR3 reads TGCGCCAGCAGCTTGGCCTATCTGGGGACCCCGAACACTGAAGCTTTCTTT. Its protein product is CASSLAYLGTPNTEAFF.

This clonotype was detected ten times or more. The chain couples TRBV2 to TRBJ2-3, with no clear D. The CDR3 is 10 residues long. Trimming stripped 10 bases from V and 6 bases from J, with 8 bases between. CDR1 and CDR2 (germline): SNHLY, FYNNEI. The CDR3: CATGEDTQYF. In nucleotides, the CDR3 is TGTGCCACCGGCGAGGATACGCAGTATTTT.

In this sample, this clonotype turned up many times. The rearrangement uses TRBV7-8 and TRBJ2-1, with 8 positions matching TRBD2. The CDR3 consists of 16 residues. The V gene's germline CDR1 is SGHVS and CDR2 FQNEAQ. Trimming cost V 1 base and J 4 bases; bases outside gene matches: 6. The CDR3 protein is CASSLVSGNVYNEQFF. DNA for the CDR3: TGTGCCAGCAGCTTAGTTAGCGGGAATGTTTACAATGAGCAGTTCTTC. Variable domain in full (rest from reference TRBV7-8 and TRBJ2-1): GAGVSQSPRYKVAKRGQDVALRCDPISGHVSLFWYQQALGQGPEFLTYFQNEAQLDKSGLPSDRFFAERPEGSVSTLKIQRTQQEDSAVYLCASSLVSGNVYNEQFFGPGTRLTVL.

This clonotype was found a few times. V usage is TRBV20-1 and J usage is TRBJ1-3; D is undetermined. The CDR3 contains 14 residues. Per germline, CDR1 DFQATT and CDR2 SNEGSKA (reference sequence). The CDR3 DNA follows: TGCAGCGCCGCCGGGATAGGCACTGGAAACACCATATATTTT. Amino acid sequence: CSAAGIGTGNTIYF.

This clonotype was found a few times. The rearrangement joins TRBV7-2 to TRBJ2-7; TRBD2 matches 9 bases. The CDR3 length is 16 residues. From germline, CDR1 is SGHTA and CDR2 FQGNSA. V was clipped by 5 bases and J by 4 bases; unmatched bases: 12. The CDR3 reads CASSPRAVAGVYEQYF. The CDR3 nucleotides read TGTGCCAGCAGCCCTAGGGCTGTAGCGGGAGTATACGAGCAGTACTTC.

This clonotype was seen more than once but under ten times. The J gene is TRBJ1-2, the V gene TRBV12-3 or TRBV12-4; no definite D call. The V gene lost 3 bases and the J gene lost 2 bases, with 7 bases spanning the gap. The CDR3 length is 13 residues. For the CDR3, the DNA is TGTGCCAGCAGTTTCTCACAGAACTATGGCTACACCTTC. Its translation: CASSFSQNYGYTF.

The V gene is TRBV12-3 or TRBV12-4, the J gene TRBJ2-3; 9 bases are a match to TRBD2. Trimming cost V 3 bases and J 6 bases; bases outside gene matches: 4. This CDR3 comprises 14 residues. The CDR3 spells CASSFSGRRDTQYF. For the CDR3, the DNA is TGTGCCAGCAGTTTTAGCGGGAGAAGGGATACGCAGTATTTT.

This chain links TRBV20-1 with TRBJ2-3, with 7 bases aligning to TRBD2. V shed 0 bases, J shed 6 bases, and the junction held 3 bases outside the gene matches. The CDR3 spans 13 residues. Germline V gene lookup returns CDR1 DFQATT and CDR2 SNEGSKA (reference sequence). The CDR3 loop reads CSARDHGGDTQYF. The CDR3, as DNA: TGCAGTGCTAGAGATCACGGGGGGGATACGCAGTATTTT.

The chain joins TRBV5-5 to TRBJ1-4; D is undetermined. CDR1 and CDR2 from the germline V gene are SGHKS and YYEKEE (reference sequence). The CDR3 extends over 15 amino acids. V shed 4 bases and J shed 0 bases, with 10 bases lying between them. CDR3 nucleotides: TGTGCCAGCAGCATTCAACCCGCAACTAATGAAAAACTGTTTTTT. It specifies CASSIQPATNEKLFF.

This clonotype was counted a few times. The rearrangement uses TRBV6-5 and TRBJ2-3, with D possibly being TRBD1 (5 bases). V shed 2 bases and J shed 10 bases, with 16 bases lying between them. This CDR3 spans 14 amino acids. Per the germline V gene, CDR1 is MNHEY and CDR2 is SVGAGI. Here the CDR3 reads CASSYKDTRAPQYF. The CDR3 region has the DNA TGTGCCAGCAGTTACAAGGACACCCGAGCACCGCAGTATTTT.

This chain links TRBV20-1 with TRBJ2-1, with D uncertain. The CDR3 covers 11 residues. Trimming removed 5 bases from V and 8 bases from J, with 10 bases in between. The germline V gene has CDR1 DFQATT and CDR2 SNEGSKA (reference sequence). The CDR3 DNA follows: TGCAGTGCTCGACGAGCCTATGAGCAGTTCTTC. Its translation is CSARRAYEQFF.

The CDR3 DNA follows: TGTGCCAGCAGTATGGGACAGGGTCCTTGGCAGCCCCAGCATTTT. Amino acid sequence: CASSMGQGPWQPQHF. This sequence joins TRBV7-8 and TRBJ1-5; 9 positions agree with TRBD1. This CDR3 is 15 amino acids long. The germline V gene encodes CDR1 SGHVS and CDR2 FQNEAQ. V trimming: 6 bases; J trimming: 7 bases; junction bases outside the gene matches: 10.

In its sample, this clonotype was seen many times. The chain combines TRBV12-3 or TRBV12-4 with TRBJ2-1; 7 bases map to TRBD2. The CDR3 is 15 residues long. Trimming removed 3 bases from V and 7 bases from J; junction bases left unmatched: 9. CDR3 sequence (DNA): TGTGCCAGCAGTTTCGGCGGGAGTAGGATAAATGAGCAGTTCTTC. Encoded protein: CASSFGGSRINEQFF.

About this clonotype itself: Relative to the germline gene, one junction end is altered; a read error may explain this. The chain recombines TRBV20-1 with TRBJ2-3; maybe TRBD1 (6 bases). The CDR3 is made up of 16 amino acids. Per germline, CDR1 DFQATT and CDR2 SNEGSKA (reference sequence). The CDR3: CCAVNRDNSLTDTQYF. The CDR3, as DNA: TGCTGTGCTGTAAACCGGGACAATTCCCTCACAGATACGCAGTATTTT.